This T cell receptor (beta chain) was sequenced in a study of cytomegalovirus exposure and HLA in healthy donors. Findings and caveats of the study: Reportedly, cytomegalovirus status was diagnosed with high sensitivity and specificity.

This table comes from immunoSEQ multiplex PCR, and its TCRdb copy is limited to in-frame clones, with some not included. The repertoire holds about 110,000 clones, with around 90% as singletons. Per the germline V gene, CDR1 is SGHRS and CDR2 is YFSETQ. Trimming pared 2 bases from V and 4 bases from J, leaving 13 bases between. This CDR3 spans 15 amino acids. Of note for this clone: Its antigen is not known.

The validation cohort, a group of 90 to 150 subjects, included the donors and was separate from the approximately 660-subject first cohort. This chain joins TRBV5-1 and TRBJ2-1; D perhaps matches TRBD1 (5 bases). The sequence derives from a young woman in good health and CMV-seronegative. The sample taken for sequencing was PBMCs. The CDR3 reads CASSFQGLGYNEQFF. CDR3 coding DNA: TGCGCCAGCAGCTTCCAGGGATTGGGATACAATGAGCAGTTCTTC. The full variable domain, rest sourced from reference TRBV5-1 and TRBJ2-1, is KAGVTQTPRYLIKTRGQQVTLSCSPISGHRSVSWYQQTPGQGLQFLFEYFSETQRNKGNFPGRFSGRQFSNSRSEMNVSTLELGDSALYLCASSFQGLGYNEQFFGPGTRLTVL.